The text below deals with one T cell receptor beta chain. This clonotype was observed many times. Its antigen has not been determined. Base qualities are missing; no much larger clone stands one base away. The sample belongs to a study of T-cell reconstitution after alpha-beta-depleted transplantation in children listed by TCRdb under 2016. At the level of the whole study: Using TCR repertoire profiling, the study followed T-cell immune reconstitution in a quantitative way in children after TCRalphabeta/CD19-depleted allogeneic hematopoietic cell transplantation.

The CDR3 has 14 amino acids, counting the end cysteine and phenylalanine. Only CDR3 DNA is held: 42 bases, read in frame from base 1. Looking up the germline V gene (reference sequence) yields CDR1 DFQATT and CDR2 SNEGSKA. V drops 0 bases and J drops 5 bases, leaving 11 bases in between. The library was generated by PCR. Sequencing used an Illumina HiSeq 2500. Molecular barcoding was employed in the preparation of TCR libraries, with unique molecular identifiers being used to normalize TCRbeta repertoire quantification. Through fastp at Q25 and MiXCR, TCRdb rebuilt clones from the public reads, retaining in-frame beta chains. A single entry per CDR3 protein holds the most common genes and DNA from its merged rows. For this sample there are some 250,000 distinct CDR3 sequences; more than 10% appear just once. About 2.6% of the sample lies in the top ten.

The chain is encoded by TRBV20-1 joined to TRBJ2-1; 5 matching bases give a weak D call of TRBD2. The sequencing here drew on PBMCs from the stem cell graft donor, taken from the stem cell graft. The TCR was taken from a human donor who donated a stem cell graft to a child with acute lymphoblastic leukemia. For the CDR3, the sequence is CSAREGLRDNEQFF. The DNA is as follows: TGCAGTGCTAGAGAAGGACTGAGAGACAATGAGCAGTTCTTC.